This T cell receptor beta chain was obtained from a study of cytomegalovirus exposure and HLA in healthy donors. For the study at large: T cells numbering around 170 million yielded more than 100 million unique TCR beta sequences in an earlier analysis.

The length of the CDR3 is 10 residues. CDR1 is SQVTM, CDR2 ANQGSEA, per germline. V lost 5 bases to trimming and J lost 6 bases, with 8 bases between them. In the PCR, 60 Vbeta and 13 Jbeta primers were used. Only in-frame clones appear in the TCRdb table, and some are missing; sequencing was by immunoSEQ multiplex PCR. This table has about 120,000 clones, 60% to 75% appearing once. A remark on this clone: Antigen: not known.

Study-level findings and limits: When analyzed later, a missense DCLRE1C variant was found to be linked to TCR beta V- and J-gene trimming. CMV antigen specificity was confirmed in vitro for a few CMV-associated chains. Among TCR beta chains of equal frequency, HLA-associated ones were more clonally expanded in a later analysis.

The clonotype originates from a woman in her thirties or forties in good health and CMV-seropositive. Input material: PBMCs. The chain links TRBV29-1 to TRBJ2-7; no clear D gene. The CDR3: CSVKESEQYF. CDR3 DNA sequence: TGCAGCGTTAAGGAGTCCGAGCAGTACTTC.